Listed below are T cell receptor beta chains from one sample, sequenced in a study of blood T cell repertoires in COVID-19. Clones were read by immunoSEQ multiplex PCR, and TCRdb kept only the in-frame ones, dropping some. The profile covers around 39,000 clones, with just over 85% appearing a single time and over 5% taken by the ten largest. What was sequenced was peripheral blood. Receptor source: a man aged 35 to 55 with active COVID-19. The CDR3 runs from the conserved cysteine through the conserved F or W. D genes are given only for firm matches. Size is omitted from some rows. Given values are once, few, many or a class for expanded clones.

V	D	J	size	CDR3	DNA
TRBV25-1	TRBD2	TRBJ2-1	NA	CASRPAGVDEQFF	TGTGCCAGCCGACCAGCGGGAGTCGATGAGCAGTTCTTC
TRBV6-1	TRBD1	TRBJ1-2	NA	CASSEGQGTYGYTF	TGTGCCAGCAGTGAAGGACAGGGAACCTATGGCTACACCTTC
TRBV18	NA	TRBJ2-1	NA	CASSPGAGPEQFF	TGTGCCAGCTCACCGGGAGCCGGGCCTGAGCAGTTCTTC
TRBV29-1	NA	TRBJ2-1	once	CSVGDFRSNEQFF	TGCAGCGTTGGGGACTTCAGGAGCAATGAGCAGTTCTTC
TRBV6-1	NA	TRBJ1-5	NA	CASSEALRTGSRFF	TGTGCCAGCAGTGAAGCGCTTCGTACGGGTAGCCGCTTTTTT
TRBV11-2	TRBD1	TRBJ2-7	NA	CASSPGQGYEQYF	TGTGCCAGCAGCCCGGGACAGGGCTACGAGCAGTACTTC
TRBV27	NA	TRBJ1-2	NA	CASSRGVSGYTF	TGTGCCAGCAGTCGGGGGGTCAGTGGCTACACCTTC
TRBV28	NA	TRBJ2-7	NA	CASSLIEGGSYEQYF	TGTGCCAGCAGTTTAATTGAGGGAGGCTCCTACGAGCAGTACTTC
TRBV28	TRBD2	TRBJ2-5	NA	CASSYSGTETQYF	TGTGCCAGCAGTTATAGCGGGACGGAGACCCAGTACTTC
TRBV28	TRBD1	TRBJ1-2	NA	CASSSWDRRDYGYTF	TGTGCCAGCAGTTCCTGGGACAGGCGGGACTATGGCTACACCTTC
TRBV19	NA	TRBJ1-1	NA	CASSIDRVNTEAFF	TGTGCCAGTAGTATAGACCGGGTGAACACTGAAGCTTTCTTT
TRBV6-6	NA	TRBJ1-3	once	CATYSGNTIYF	TGTGCCACCTACTCCGGAAACACCATATATTTT
TRBV19	TRBD2	TRBJ2-2	once	CASGGLAGGFNTGELFF	TGTGCCAGTGGGGGACTAGCGGGAGGTTTTAACACCGGGGAGCTGTTTTTT
TRBV9	NA	TRBJ1-1	NA	CASSVGPPNTEAFF	TGTGCCAGCAGCGTAGGGCCCCCGAACACTGAAGCTTTCTTT
TRBV9	NA	TRBJ2-7	NA	CASSADDSYSYEQYF	TGTGCCAGCAGCGCCGATGACAGTTACTCCTACGAGCAGTACTTC
TRBV28	TRBD1	TRBJ2-7	once	CASSFSMTGAYEQYF	TGTGCCAGCAGTTTTTCCATGACAGGGGCCTACGAGCAGTACTTC
TRBV27	NA	TRBJ2-6	NA	CASSYRYGANVLTF	TGTGCCAGCAGTTACAGGTACGGGGCCAACGTCCTGACTTTC
TRBV11-2	NA	TRBJ1-1	NA	CASSPDRGGGSEAFF	TGTGCCAGCAGCCCGGACAGAGGGGGGGGGTCTGAAGCTTTCTTT
TRBV11-2	NA	TRBJ2-7	NA	CASSLGRQGQYF	TGTGCCAGCAGCTTAGGGCGGCAGGGCCAGTACTTC
TRBV28	TRBD1	TRBJ1-2	once	CASSLAGQGRGYGYTF	TGTGCCAGCAGTTTGGCCGGACAGGGGAGAGGCTATGGCTACACCTTC
TRBV4-1	NA	TRBJ2-7	few	CASSQALTFYEQYF	TGCGCCAGCAGCCAAGCCCTCACATTTTACGAGCAGTACTTC
TRBV5-1	TRBD1	TRBJ2-6	NA	CASTFGRTGSSGANVLTF	TGCGCCAGCACCTTTGGACGGACAGGGAGCTCTGGGGCCAACGTCCTGACTTTC
TRBV21-1	NA	TRBJ2-7	NA	CASSKGGQSYEQYF	TGTGCCAGCAGCAAAGGGGGACAGTCCTACGAGCAGTACTTC
TRBV3-1/TRBV3-2	TRBD1	TRBJ1-2	NA	CASSQMLDRAIRTF	TGTGCCAGCAGCCAGATGTTGGACAGGGCAATTAGAACCTTC
TRBV19	NA	TRBJ2-7	NA	CASSMRAPPYGSEQYF	TGTGCCAGTAGTATGCGGGCCCCTCCGTATGGCTCCGAGCAGTACTTC